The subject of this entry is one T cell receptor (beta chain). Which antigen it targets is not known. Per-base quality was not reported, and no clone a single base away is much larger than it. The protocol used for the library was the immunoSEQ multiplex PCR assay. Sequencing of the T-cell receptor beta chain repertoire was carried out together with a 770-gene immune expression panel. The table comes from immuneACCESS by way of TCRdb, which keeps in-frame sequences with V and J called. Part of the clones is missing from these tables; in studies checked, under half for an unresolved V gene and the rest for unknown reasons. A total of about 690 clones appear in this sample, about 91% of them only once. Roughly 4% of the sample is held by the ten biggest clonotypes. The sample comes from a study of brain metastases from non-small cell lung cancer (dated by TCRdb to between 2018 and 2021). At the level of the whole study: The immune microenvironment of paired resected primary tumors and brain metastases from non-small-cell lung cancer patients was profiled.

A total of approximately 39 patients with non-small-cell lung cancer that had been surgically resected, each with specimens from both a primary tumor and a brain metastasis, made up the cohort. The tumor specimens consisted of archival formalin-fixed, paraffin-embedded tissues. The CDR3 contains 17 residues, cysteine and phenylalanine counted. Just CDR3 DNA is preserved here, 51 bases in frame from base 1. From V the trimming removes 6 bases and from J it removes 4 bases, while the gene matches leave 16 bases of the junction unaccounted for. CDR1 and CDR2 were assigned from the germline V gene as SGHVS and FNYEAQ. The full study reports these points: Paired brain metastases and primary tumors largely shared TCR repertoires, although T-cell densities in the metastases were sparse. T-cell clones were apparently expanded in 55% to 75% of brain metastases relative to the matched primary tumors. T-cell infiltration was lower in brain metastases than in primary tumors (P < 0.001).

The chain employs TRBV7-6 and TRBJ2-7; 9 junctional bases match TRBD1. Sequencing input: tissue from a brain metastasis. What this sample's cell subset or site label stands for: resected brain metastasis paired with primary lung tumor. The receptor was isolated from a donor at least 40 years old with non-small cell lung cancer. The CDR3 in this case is CASSPRESGQGRYEQYF. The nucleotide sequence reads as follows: TGTGCCAGCAGTCCCAGGGAGTCGGGACAGGGTCGGTACGAGCAGTACTTC.